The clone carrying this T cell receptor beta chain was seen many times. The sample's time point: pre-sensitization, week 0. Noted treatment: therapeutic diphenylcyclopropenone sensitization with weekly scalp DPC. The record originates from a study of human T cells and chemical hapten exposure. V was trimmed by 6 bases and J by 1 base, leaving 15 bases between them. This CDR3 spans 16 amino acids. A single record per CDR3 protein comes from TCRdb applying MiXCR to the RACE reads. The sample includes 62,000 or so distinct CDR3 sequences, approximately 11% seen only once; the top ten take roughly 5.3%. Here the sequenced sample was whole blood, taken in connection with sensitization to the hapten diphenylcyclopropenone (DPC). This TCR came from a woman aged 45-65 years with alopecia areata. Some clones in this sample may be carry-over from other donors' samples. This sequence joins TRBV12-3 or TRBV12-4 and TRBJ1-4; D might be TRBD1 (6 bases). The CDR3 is CASSTLQGVTNEKLFF. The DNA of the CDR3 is TGTGCCAGCAGCACACTACAGGGCGTAACTAATGAAAAACTGTTTTTT.